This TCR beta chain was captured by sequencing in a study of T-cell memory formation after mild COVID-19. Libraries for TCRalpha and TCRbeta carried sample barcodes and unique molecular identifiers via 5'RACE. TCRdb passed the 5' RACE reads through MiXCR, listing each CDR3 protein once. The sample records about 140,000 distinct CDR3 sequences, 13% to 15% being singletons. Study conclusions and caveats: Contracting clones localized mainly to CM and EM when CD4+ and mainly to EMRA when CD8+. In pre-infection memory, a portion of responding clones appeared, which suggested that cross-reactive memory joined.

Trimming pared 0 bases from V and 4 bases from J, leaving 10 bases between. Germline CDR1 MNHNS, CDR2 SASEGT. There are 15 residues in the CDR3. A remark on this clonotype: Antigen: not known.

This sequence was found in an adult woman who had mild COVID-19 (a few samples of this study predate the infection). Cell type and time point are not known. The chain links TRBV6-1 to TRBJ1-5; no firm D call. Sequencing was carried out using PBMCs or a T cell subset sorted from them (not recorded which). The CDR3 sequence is CASSEAVRGNQPQHF. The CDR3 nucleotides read TGTGCCAGCAGTGAAGCAGTGAGAGGGAATCAGCCCCAGCATTTT.